This T cell receptor beta chain was retrieved from a study of OX40 agonist ivuxolimab in advanced cancers. This clone has just a few counts. TCRdb's copy holds only in-frame clones and misses some; the assay was immunoSEQ multiplex PCR. The sample lists about 73,000 clones, about nine tenths occurring once. The trim removed 5 bases at V and 3 bases at J, leaving 4 bases unmatched. This CDR3 comprises 15 residues. The germline gives CDR1 SEHNR, CDR2 FQNEAQ (reference sequence). This TCR derives from an adult with an advanced solid tumor such as melanoma, head and neck, liver or kidney cancer. V gene TRBV7-9 combines with J gene TRBJ1-5; TRBD1 aligns across 10 bases. The source material was CD4+ or CD8+ T cells sorted from blood, sampled in a trial of the OX40 agonist ivuxolimab. The CDR3 region has the DNA TGTGCCAGCAGCCCGACAGGGGGCAACAATCAGCCCCAGCATTTT. Translating it yields CASSPTGGNNQPQHF. Full variable domain (rest looked up from reference TRBV7-9 and TRBJ1-5): DTGVSQNPRHKITKRGQNVTFRCDPISEHNRLYWYRQTLGQGPEFLTYFQNEAQLEKSRLLSDRFSAERPKGSFSTLEIQRTEQGDSAMYLCASSPTGGNNQPQHFGDGTRLSIL.